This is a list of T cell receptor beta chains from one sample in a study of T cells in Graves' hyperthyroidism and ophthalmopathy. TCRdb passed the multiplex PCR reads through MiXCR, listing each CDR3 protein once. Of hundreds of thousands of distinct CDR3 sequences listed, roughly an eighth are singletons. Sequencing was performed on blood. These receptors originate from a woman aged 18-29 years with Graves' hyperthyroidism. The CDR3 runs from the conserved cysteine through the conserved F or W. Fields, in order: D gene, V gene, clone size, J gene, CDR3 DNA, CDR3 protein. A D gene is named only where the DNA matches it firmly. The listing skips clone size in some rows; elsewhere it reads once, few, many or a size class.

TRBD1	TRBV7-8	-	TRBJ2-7	TGTGCCAGCAGCTTTTCTAGGGGGCGCAGGAACGAGCAGTACTTC	CASSFSRGRRNEQYF
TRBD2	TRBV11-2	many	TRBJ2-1	TGTGCCAGCAACCTAGCGGGAGTATCCAATGAGCAGTTCTTC	CASNLAGVSNEQFF
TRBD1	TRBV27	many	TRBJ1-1	TGTGCCAGCAGTCCCCAGGGGGGTAGGAACACTGAAGCTTTCTTT	CASSPQGGRNTEAFF
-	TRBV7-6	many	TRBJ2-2	TGTGCCAGCAGCCGAAACCGCGCCGGGGAGCTGTTTTTT	CASSRNRAGELFF
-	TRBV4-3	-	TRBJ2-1	TGCGCCAGCAGCCAAGATCGCGTTTCTCCTAATGAGCAGTTCTTC	CASSQDRVSPNEQFF
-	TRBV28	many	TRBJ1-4	TGTGCCAGCAGTCCCCGCTTTAGCCCTAATGAAAAACTGTTTTTT	CASSPRFSPNEKLFF
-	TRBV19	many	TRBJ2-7	TGTGCCAGTAGTAGGCAGGGGTACTACTACGAGCAGTACTTC	CASSRQGYYYEQYF
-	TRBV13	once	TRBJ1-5	TGTGCCAGCAGCTTCCATCGGGAGAATCAGCCCCAGCATTTT	CASSFHRENQPQHF
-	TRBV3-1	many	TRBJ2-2	TGTGCCAGCAGCCAAGGTTTGCGGCACGGGGAGCTGTTTTTT	CASSQGLRHGELFF
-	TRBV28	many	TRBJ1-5	TGTGCCAGCAGTTTCCCTCAGGAGTTCAGGGAATCTGATCAGCCCCAGCATTTT	CASSFPQEFRESDQPQHF
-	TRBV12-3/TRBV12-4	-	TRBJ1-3	TGTGCCAGCAGCGTTTGGGGGAGTGGAAACACCATATATTTT	CASSVWGSGNTIYF
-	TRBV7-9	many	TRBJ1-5	TGTGCCAGCAGCCCGTACACGGAAGGGTGGCCCCAGCATTTT	CASSPYTEGWPQHF
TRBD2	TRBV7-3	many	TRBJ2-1	TGTGCCAGCAGCCCATCAGCGGGGGGGCGTAAGTTCTTC	CASSPSAGGRKFF
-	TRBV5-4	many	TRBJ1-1	TGTGCCAGCAGCTTGGTCGGGGATGGGGGCGCTGAAGCTTTCTTT	CASSLVGDGGAEAFF
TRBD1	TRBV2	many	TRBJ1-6	TGTGCCAGCAGTGGACAGGGGGCGCCTAATTCACCCCTCCACTTT	CASSGQGAPNSPLHF
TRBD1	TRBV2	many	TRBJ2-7	TGTGCCAGCATCCGGGACAGCGCCTACGAGCAGTACTTC	CASIRDSAYEQYF